Below are 10 T cell receptor beta chains sequenced from a single sample in a study of cytomegalovirus exposure and HLA in healthy donors (dated by TCRdb to the late 2010s). Receptor amplification or capture employed the immunoSEQ multiplex PCR assay. For the multiplex PCR, a mixture combining 60 forward primers for TCR Vbeta segments and 13 reverse primers for TCR Jbeta segments was used. The source is immuneACCESS, and TCRdb retained only in-frame sequences with V and J called. Part of the clones is not carried over; for the studies checked, unresolved V genes explain less than half of this, and the remainder is unexplained. Within this sample are around 86,000 clones, with just over 75% of them counted one time only. The leading ten clones occupy approximately 3.2% of the sample. The specimen sequenced was PBMCs. The receptors shown here come from a man between 50 and 59 years old in good health and CMV-seropositive.

This clone was seen just once. The chain has TRBV5-1 and TRBJ2-2, with 7 bases matching TRBD2. J was trimmed by 4 bases and V by 1 base; bases with no gene match: 7. Germline CDR1 reads SGHRS; CDR2 reads YFSETQ. The CDR3 totals 16 residues. The CDR3 is CASSLIAGVTTGELFF. In nucleotides, the CDR3 is TGCGCCAGCAGCTTGATCGCGGGAGTAACCACCGGGGAGCTGTTTTTT.

DNA for the CDR3: TGTGCCAGCAGCCAAGGGGCCCTTAGGACAGGCCGCTCTGGAAACACCATATATTTT. Amino acid sequence: CASSQGALRTGRSGNTIYF. J is TRBJ1-3 and V is TRBV14; TRBD1 matches 7 bases. The CDR3 contains 19 residues. Trimming cost V 1 base and J 0 bases; bases outside gene matches: 12. Per germline, CDR1 SGHDN and CDR2 FVKESK.

J is TRBJ2-3 and V is TRBV19; 13 bases match TRBD2. The CDR3 totals 19 residues. The V and J ends lost 4 bases and 4 bases, in that order; junction bases with no gene match: 14. The germline CDR1 and CDR2 sequences are LNHDA and SQIVND (reference sequence). In DNA form, the CDR3 reads TGTGCCAGTAGTACCGTTGGACCCTGGACTAGCGGGAGATCAGATACGCAGTATTTT. The encoded protein is CASSTVGPWTSGRSDTQYF.

The chain has TRBV18 and TRBJ2-3; 10 bases align to TRBD2. Trimming cost V 6 bases and J 3 bases; bases outside gene matches: 6. This CDR3 region has 15 residues. Germline V gene sequence: CDR1 KGHSH, CDR2 LQKENI. This CDR3 is CASSLAGVRTDTQYF. CDR3 nucleotides: TGTGCCAGCTCCCTAGCGGGAGTCAGGACAGATACGCAGTATTTT. The full variable domain, rest sourced from reference TRBV18 and TRBJ2-3, is NAGVMQNPRHLVRRRGQEARLRCSPMKGHSHVYWYRQLPEEGLKFMVYLQKENIIDESGMPKERFSAEFPKEGPSILRIQQVVRGDSAAYFCASSLAGVRTDTQYFGPGTRLTVL.

The chain links TRBV27 to TRBJ1-1; the match to TRBD1 covers 9 bases. Germline CDR1 and CDR2: MNHEY and SMNVEV (reference sequence). V shed 4 bases, J shed 2 bases, and the junction held 5 bases outside the gene matches. CDR3 length equals 15 residues. The DNA of the CDR3 is TGTGCCAGCAGTTCCCGACAGGGGGGTAACACTGAAGCTTTCTTT. Its translation is CASSSRQGGNTEAFF.

V gene TRBV2 combines with J gene TRBJ2-3; D remains ambiguous. The CDR3 loop spans 14 amino acids. V dropped 6 bases and J dropped 1 base, with 11 bases sitting between them. Germline CDR1 SNHLY, CDR2 FYNNEI. This chain's CDR3 is CASRNQQGTDTQYF. The CDR3 region has the DNA TGTGCCAGCAGAAACCAACAAGGCACAGATACGCAGTATTTT.

The chain links TRBV18 to TRBJ2-1; 8 positions agree with TRBD2. With V trimmed by 3 bases and J by 1 base, 11 bases remained unmatched. The CDR3 is 18 amino acids. The germline gives CDR1 KGHSH, CDR2 LQKENI. The CDR3 nucleotides are TGTGCCAGCTCACCCCCGAATGCAGCGGGAGTATCCTACAATGAGCAGTTCTTC. Translated: CASSPPNAAGVSYNEQFF.

The gene calls are TRBV19 and TRBJ2-3; tentative D call: TRBD1 (6 bases). Germline CDR1 LNHDA, CDR2 SQIVND (reference sequence). Deletions cut 0 bases from V and 3 bases from J, with 19 bases between. The CDR3 extends over 18 amino acids. The DNA of the CDR3 is TGTGCCAGTAGTATAGATTCCGGGACAAAAGCCCAAACAGATACGCAGTATTTT. Translating gives CASSIDSGTKAQTDTQYF.

This chain uses TRBV25-1 with TRBJ2-1; 10 bases match TRBD1. Germline V gene sequence: CDR1 MGHDK, CDR2 SYGVNS. J was trimmed by 5 bases and V by 7 bases; bases with no gene match: 8. CDR3 length: 15 residues. The CDR3 nucleotides read TGTGCCAGCAAGGGGACAGGGGTTCTCGACAATGAGCAGTTCTTC. Translation gives CASKGTGVLDNEQFF.

About this clone itself: The junction does not match germline at one end; this may be a read error. The chain combines TRBV12-5 with TRBJ2-1, with 10 bases matching TRBD2. Germline assignment: CDR1 LGHNT and CDR2 FRNRAP. This CDR3 contains 16 residues. In DNA, the CDR3 is TGTGCTAGTGGTGTGGTGGGTCTAGCGGGAGTCAATGAGCAGTTCTTC. Translation: CASGVVGLAGVNEQFF.